This paragraph covers one TCR beta chain sequence. Its antigen remains unknown. A universal primer site was created by template switching, with the cDNA bearing unique molecular identifiers. One entry per CDR3 protein results from TCRdb running MiXCR on the 5' RACE reads. This sample carries 1.5 million or so distinct CDR3 sequences, under 35% of them seen once, and the ten largest clones take approximately 0.29%. Healthy Caucasians supplied all donations. This sample was included in a study of identical twins. The CDR3 extends over 14 amino acids. V was cut by 3 bases and J by 7 bases, with 13 bases left in between. Germline V gene sequence: CDR1 MGHDK, CDR2 SYGVNS. The study, taken as a whole, reports: Insertions were reduced in abundant cord blood beta clonotypes but not in memory repertoires.

The sequencing sample was made of cord blood. V and J are TRBV25-1 and TRBJ2-1; perhaps TRBD2 as D (6 bases). The TCR originated in a newborn girl in good health. The CDR3 is CASSDPAGTNEQFF. DNA of the CDR3: TGTGCCAGCAGTGATCCGGCAGGGACTAATGAGCAGTTCTTC.